This is a list of T cell receptor beta chains from one sample in a study of vaccination and CD4 T cells after COVID-19. TCRdb itself ran the PCR reads through MiXCR, one entry per CDR3 protein. The table shows some 10,000 distinct CDR3 sequences, with approximately 60% occurring only once. These receptors lack a known antigen. Sequencing was performed on CD4+ T cells from blood, cultured in vitro. All receptors derive from a human donor who had recovered from COVID-19. Both conserved end residues are part of each CDR3. D genes are given only for firm matches. The size entry is marked missing in some rows and otherwise reads once, few, many or a size class.

J: TRBJ2-5; size: -; length: 17; V: TRBV7-6; D: -; DNA: TGTGCCAGCAGCTTTGGTACCGATTTTGGGGGGCAAGAGACCCAGTACTTC; CDR3: CASSFGTDFGGQETQYF
J: TRBJ1-5; size: few; length: 16; V: TRBV12-3/TRBV12-4; D: -; DNA: TGTGCCAGCAGTAGAATTGGGGGCGGTAGCAATCAGCCCCAGCATTTT; CDR3: CASSRIGGGSNQPQHF
J: TRBJ2-5; size: few; length: 13; V: TRBV6-1; D: TRBD1; DNA: TGTGCCAGCAGGGGGACAGGGCTGGAGACCCAGTACTTC; CDR3: CASRGTGLETQYF
J: TRBJ2-7; size: -; length: 17; V: TRBV6-4; D: TRBD2; DNA: TGTGCCAGCGGGGGGACTAGCGGGAGGGCCCCCCGTAGGGAGCAGTACTTC; CDR3: CASGGTSGRAPRREQYF
J: TRBJ2-7; size: -; length: 12; V: TRBV2; D: -; DNA: TGTGCCGGGGGTGCCCAAGTGAGCGAGCAGTACTTC; CDR3: CAGGAQVSEQYF
J: TRBJ2-5; size: -; length: 16; V: TRBV6-1; D: TRBD2; DNA: TGTGCCAGCAGTAACCCGGGGGGGGCCGCCCAAGAGACCCAGTACTTC; CDR3: CASSNPGGAAQETQYF
J: TRBJ1-5; size: large; length: 17; V: TRBV24-1; D: -; DNA: TGTGCCACCAGTGACCCTAGGGGCAGCCCTATCAATCAGCCCCAGCATTTT; CDR3: CATSDPRGSPINQPQHF
J: TRBJ2-2; size: -; length: 17; V: TRBV5-8; D: TRBD1; DNA: TGTGCCAGCAGCCCCTGGACAGGGTCGTTGGGGACCGGGGAGCTGTTTTTT; CDR3: CASSPWTGSLGTGELFF
J: TRBJ1-5; size: few; length: 13; V: TRBV29-1; D: -; DNA: TGCAGCGTTGAAGCGGGGGTTAATCAGCCCCAGCATTTT; CDR3: CSVEAGVNQPQHF
J: TRBJ1-5; size: -; length: 17; V: TRBV11-2; D: TRBD1; DNA: TGTGCCAGCAGCTTAGCCCGGGACAGGGTGAAGAATCAGCCCCAGCATTTT; CDR3: CASSLARDRVKNQPQHF
J: TRBJ1-1; size: -; length: 18; V: TRBV6-5; D: TRBD1; DNA: TGTGCCAGCAGTTACTCGACCAGGGGGCGATACCCGAACACTGAAGCTTTCTTT; CDR3: CASSYSTRGRYPNTEAFF
J: TRBJ1-1; size: -; length: 14; V: TRBV5-1; D: TRBD1; DNA: TGCGCCAGCAGCTTGGTCCAGGGGGACACTGAAGCTTTCTTT; CDR3: CASSLVQGDTEAFF
J: TRBJ1-2; size: few; length: 14; V: TRBV15; D: TRBD1; DNA: TGTGCCACCAGCCGAAACAGGGGGCTTGATGGCTACACCTTC; CDR3: CATSRNRGLDGYTF
J: TRBJ2-1; size: -; length: 11; V: TRBV2; D: -; DNA: TGTGCCAGCAGTGAAGCCGGGAAGCAGTTCTTC; CDR3: CASSEAGKQFF
J: TRBJ1-2; size: -; length: 13; V: TRBV10-3; D: -; DNA: TGTGCCATCAGTGAACGGGACAACTATGGCTACACCTTC; CDR3: CAISERDNYGYTF
J: TRBJ1-6; size: few; length: 14; V: TRBV6-1; D: -; DNA: TGTGCCAGCACCCAGCGCAGGGATAATTCACCCCTCCACTTT; CDR3: CASTQRRDNSPLHF
J: TRBJ2-7; size: -; length: 12; V: TRBV20-1; D: -; DNA: TGCAGTGCTACTCGGGACGGTTACGAGCAGTACTTC; CDR3: CSATRDGYEQYF
J: TRBJ2-7; size: -; length: 15; V: TRBV5-4; D: -; DNA: TGTGCCAGCAGCCCTGGGACCACGACGGCCTACGAGCAGTACTTC; CDR3: CASSPGTTTAYEQYF
J: TRBJ2-7; size: -; length: 14; V: TRBV5-1; D: TRBD1; DNA: TGCGCCAGCAGCTCGGGACAGGGAAGCTACGAGCAGTACTTC; CDR3: CASSSGQGSYEQYF
J: TRBJ2-3; size: -; length: 13; V: TRBV14; D: -; DNA: TGTGCCAGCAGCCTTCTAGGGTGGGATACGCAGTATTTT; CDR3: CASSLLGWDTQYF
J: TRBJ1-2; size: -; length: 12; V: TRBV30; D: -; DNA: TGTGCCTGGAGCCCGGGACACTATGGCTACACCTTC; CDR3: CAWSPGHYGYTF
J: TRBJ2-7; size: -; length: 13; V: TRBV20-1; D: -; DNA: TGCAGTGCTAGATACTCCAGTGGTCGAGAGCAGTACTTC; CDR3: CSARYSSGREQYF
J: TRBJ2-7; size: -; length: 14; V: TRBV21-1; D: -; DNA: TGTGCCAGCACCAACCGGGGACAGACCTACGAGCAGTACTTC; CDR3: CASTNRGQTYEQYF
J: TRBJ2-2; size: -; length: 13; V: TRBV5-1; D: -; DNA: TGCGCCAGCAGCTTATACCGGACCGGGGAGCTGTTTTTT; CDR3: CASSLYRTGELFF
J: TRBJ1-1; size: -; length: 15; V: TRBV20-1; D: -; DNA: TGCAGTGCTAGAGAACTCTCGGTTCTGAACACTGAAGCTTTCTTT; CDR3: CSARELSVLNTEAFF
J: TRBJ1-2; size: -; length: 14; V: TRBV2; D: TRBD1; DNA: TGTGCCAGCAGTGAGTCCCGGACAGGGACTGGCTACACCTTC; CDR3: CASSESRTGTGYTF
J: TRBJ1-2; size: -; length: 15; V: TRBV7-2; D: -; DNA: TGTGCCAGCAGCACTATGAATACCGGGGCGTATGGCTACACCTTC; CDR3: CASSTMNTGAYGYTF
J: TRBJ2-7; size: once; length: 14; V: TRBV12-3/TRBV12-4; D: -; DNA: TGTGCCAGCAGTTTATCTTTGGGAACCTACGAGCAGTACTTC; CDR3: CASSLSLGTYEQYF
J: TRBJ1-1; size: -; length: 14; V: TRBV20-1; D: -; DNA: TGCAGTGCTAGAGATCAGTGGGTACACACTGAAGCTTTCTTT; CDR3: CSARDQWVHTEAFF
J: TRBJ1-6; size: -; length: 13; V: TRBV10-3; D: -; DNA: TGTGCCACTAACCTTATATCGGGGTCACCCCTCCACTTT; CDR3: CATNLISGSPLHF
J: TRBJ2-2; size: -; length: 13; V: TRBV6-5; D: -; DNA: TGTGCCAGCAGTTATCGGTTTGGCGGGGAGCTGTTTTTT; CDR3: CASSYRFGGELFF
J: TRBJ1-2; size: large; length: 13; V: TRBV6-5; D: -; DNA: TGTGCCAGCAGTTACTCGACTGGCTATGGCTACACCTTC; CDR3: CASSYSTGYGYTF
J: TRBJ2-7; size: -; length: 16; V: TRBV20-1; D: TRBD2; DNA: TGCAGTGCTAGGGACCCGCTAGCGGGAGGGATGTACGAGCAGTACTTC; CDR3: CSARDPLAGGMYEQYF
J: TRBJ2-1; size: -; length: 14; V: TRBV20-1; D: TRBD2; DNA: TGCAGTGCTACTAGCGGCCAGCCTCAGAATGAGCAGTTCTTC; CDR3: CSATSGQPQNEQFF
J: TRBJ1-2; size: few; length: 15; V: TRBV20-1; D: -; DNA: TGCAGTGCTAGAGTTGGACGGGGGGTTTGGGATGGCTACACCTTC; CDR3: CSARVGRGVWDGYTF
J: TRBJ2-3; size: -; length: 18; V: TRBV7-6; D: TRBD2; DNA: TGTGCCAGCACCACTAGGACTAGCGGGGGGCTTAGCACAGATACGCAGTATTTT; CDR3: CASTTRTSGGLSTDTQYF
J: TRBJ2-2; size: -; length: 16; V: TRBV5-6; D: TRBD1; DNA: TGTGCCAGCAGCTCGGACAGGGGGCGCACGGGCGGGGAGCTGTTTTTT; CDR3: CASSSDRGRTGGELFF